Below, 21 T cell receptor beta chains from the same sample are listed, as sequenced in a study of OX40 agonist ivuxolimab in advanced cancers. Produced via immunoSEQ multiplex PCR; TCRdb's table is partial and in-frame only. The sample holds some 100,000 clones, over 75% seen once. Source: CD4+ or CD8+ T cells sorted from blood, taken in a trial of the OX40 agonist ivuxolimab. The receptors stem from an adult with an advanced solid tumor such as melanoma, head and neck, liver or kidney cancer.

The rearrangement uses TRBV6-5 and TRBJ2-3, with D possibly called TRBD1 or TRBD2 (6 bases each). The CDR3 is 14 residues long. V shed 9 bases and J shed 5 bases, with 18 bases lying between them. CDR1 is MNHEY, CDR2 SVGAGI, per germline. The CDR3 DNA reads TGTGCCAGTGCCTGGGGGGCCCGGGGAGATACGCAGTATTTT. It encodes CASAWGARGDTQYF.

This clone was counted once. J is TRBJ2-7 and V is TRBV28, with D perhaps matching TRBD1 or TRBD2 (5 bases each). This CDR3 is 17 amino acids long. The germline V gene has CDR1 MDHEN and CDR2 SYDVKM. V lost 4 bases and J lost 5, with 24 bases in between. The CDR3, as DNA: TGTGCCAGCAGTTCCTCCGGGGCAGGGTATTCGTCGGACGAGCAGTACTTC. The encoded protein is CASSSSGAGYSSDEQYF. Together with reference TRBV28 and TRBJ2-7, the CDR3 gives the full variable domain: DVKVTQSSRYLVKRTGEKVFLECVQDMDHENMFWYRQDPGLGLRLIYFSYDVKMKEKGDIPEGYSVSREKKERFSLILESASTNQTSMYLCASSSSGAGYSSDEQYFGPGTRLTVT.

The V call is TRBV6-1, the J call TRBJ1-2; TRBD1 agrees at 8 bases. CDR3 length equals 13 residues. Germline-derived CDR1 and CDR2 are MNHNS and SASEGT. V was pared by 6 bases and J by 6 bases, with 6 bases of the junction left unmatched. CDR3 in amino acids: CASRSGQGDGYTF. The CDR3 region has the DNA TGTGCCAGCAGAAGTGGACAGGGAGATGGCTACACCTTC.

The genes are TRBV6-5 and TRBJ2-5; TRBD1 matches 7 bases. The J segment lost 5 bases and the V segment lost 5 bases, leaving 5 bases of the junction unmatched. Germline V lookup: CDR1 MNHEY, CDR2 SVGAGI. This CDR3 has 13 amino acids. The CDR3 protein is CASSQDRRETQYF. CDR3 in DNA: TGTGCCAGCAGTCAGGACAGGCGCGAGACCCAGTACTTC.

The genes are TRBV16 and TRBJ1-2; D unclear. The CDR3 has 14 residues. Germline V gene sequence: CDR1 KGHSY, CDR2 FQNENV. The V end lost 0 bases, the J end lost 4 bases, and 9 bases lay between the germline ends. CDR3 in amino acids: CASSQSAVLYGYTF. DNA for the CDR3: TGTGCCAGCAGCCAATCGGCTGTCCTCTATGGCTACACCTTC.

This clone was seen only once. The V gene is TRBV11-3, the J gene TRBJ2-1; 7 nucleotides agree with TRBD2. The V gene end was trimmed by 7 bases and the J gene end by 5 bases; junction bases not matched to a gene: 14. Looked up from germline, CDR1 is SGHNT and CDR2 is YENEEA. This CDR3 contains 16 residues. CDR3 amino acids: CASTPQGMGGNNEQFF. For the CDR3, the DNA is TGTGCCAGCACCCCGCAGGGTATGGGGGGGAACAATGAGCAGTTCTTC.

The CDR3 here is CASSTGQNTEAFF. The CDR3 nucleotides read TGTGCCAGCAGCACGGGACAGAACACTGAAGCTTTCTTT. The rearrangement links TRBV7-3 to TRBJ1-1, with D tentatively TRBD1 (6 bases). Germline CDR1 is SGHTA and CDR2 is FQGTGA. V was pared by 5 bases and J by 1 base, with 8 bases between. This CDR3 contains 13 residues.

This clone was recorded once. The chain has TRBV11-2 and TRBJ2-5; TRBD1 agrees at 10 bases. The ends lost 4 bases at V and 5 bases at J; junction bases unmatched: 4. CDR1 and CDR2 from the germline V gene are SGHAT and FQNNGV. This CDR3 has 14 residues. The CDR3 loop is CASSSDRGLETQYF. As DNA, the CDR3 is TGTGCCAGCAGCTCCGACAGGGGGCTGGAGACCCAGTACTTC.

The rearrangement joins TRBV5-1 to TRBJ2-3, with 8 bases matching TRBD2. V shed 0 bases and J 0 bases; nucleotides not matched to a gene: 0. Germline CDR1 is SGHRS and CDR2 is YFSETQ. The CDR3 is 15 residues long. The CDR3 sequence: CASSLGLASTDTQYF. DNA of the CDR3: TGCGCCAGCAGCTTGGGACTAGCGAGCACAGATACGCAGTATTTT. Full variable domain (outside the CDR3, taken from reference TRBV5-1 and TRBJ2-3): KAGVTQTPRYLIKTRGQQVTLSCSPISGHRSVSWYQQTPGQGLQFLFEYFSETQRNKGNFPGRFSGRQFSNSRSEMNVSTLELGDSALYLCASSLGLASTDTQYFGPGTRLTVL.

This CDR3 reads CASSQGGTRYTQYF. As DNA, the CDR3 is TGTGCCAGCAGCCAAGGGGGGACGAGATACACGCAGTATTTT. V is TRBV28 and J is TRBJ2-3; possibly TRBD1 or TRBD2 for D (6 bases each). CDR3 length equals 14 residues. The ends were cut back, 6 bases at V and 9 bases at J, with 19 bases in the middle. Germline values: CDR1 MDHEN, CDR2 SYDVKM.

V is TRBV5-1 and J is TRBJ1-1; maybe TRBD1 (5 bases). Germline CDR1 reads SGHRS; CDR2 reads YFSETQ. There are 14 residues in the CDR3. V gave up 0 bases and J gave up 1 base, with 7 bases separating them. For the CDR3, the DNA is TGCGCCAGCAGCTTGGGAGGGGCGAACACTGAAGCTTTCTTT. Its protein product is CASSLGGANTEAFF.

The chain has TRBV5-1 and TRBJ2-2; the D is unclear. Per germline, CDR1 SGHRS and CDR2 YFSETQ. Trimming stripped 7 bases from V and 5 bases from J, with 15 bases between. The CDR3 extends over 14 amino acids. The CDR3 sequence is CASRNGPLTGELFF. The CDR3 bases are TGCGCCAGCCGCAACGGACCGTTAACCGGGGAGCTGTTTTTT.

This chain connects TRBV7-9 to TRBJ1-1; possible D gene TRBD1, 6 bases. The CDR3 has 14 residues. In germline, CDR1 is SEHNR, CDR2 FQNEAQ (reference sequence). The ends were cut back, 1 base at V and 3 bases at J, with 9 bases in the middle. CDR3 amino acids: CASSLDRADTEAFF. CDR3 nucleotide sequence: TGTGCCAGCAGCTTAGACAGGGCTGACACTGAAGCTTTCTTT. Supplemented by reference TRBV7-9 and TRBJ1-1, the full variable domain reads DTGVSQNPRHKITKRGQNVTFRCDPISEHNRLYWYRQTLGQGPEFLTYFQNEAQLEKSRLLSDRFSAERPKGSFSTLEIQRTEQGDSAMYLCASSLDRADTEAFFGQGTRLTVV.

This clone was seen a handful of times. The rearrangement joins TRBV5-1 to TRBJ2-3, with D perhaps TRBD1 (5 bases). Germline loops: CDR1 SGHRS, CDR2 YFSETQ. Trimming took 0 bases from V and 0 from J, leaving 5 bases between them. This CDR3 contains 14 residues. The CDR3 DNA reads TGCGCCAGCAGCTTGGGACAGAGCACAGATACGCAGTATTTT. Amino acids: CASSLGQSTDTQYF.

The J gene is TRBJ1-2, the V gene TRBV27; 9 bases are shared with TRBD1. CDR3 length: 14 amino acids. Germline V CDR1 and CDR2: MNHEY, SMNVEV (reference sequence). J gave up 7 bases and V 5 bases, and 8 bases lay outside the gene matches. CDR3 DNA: TGTGCCAGCAGTGCTTTACAGGGGGCGCGTGGCTACACCTTC. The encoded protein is CASSALQGARGYTF.

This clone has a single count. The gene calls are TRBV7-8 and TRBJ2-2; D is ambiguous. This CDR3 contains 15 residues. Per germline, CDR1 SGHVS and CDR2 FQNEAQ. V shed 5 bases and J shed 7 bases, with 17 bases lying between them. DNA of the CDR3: TGTGCCAGCAGCCCCCGGGTGATAGAGGTCGGGGAGCTGTTTTTT. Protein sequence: CASSPRVIEVGELFF.

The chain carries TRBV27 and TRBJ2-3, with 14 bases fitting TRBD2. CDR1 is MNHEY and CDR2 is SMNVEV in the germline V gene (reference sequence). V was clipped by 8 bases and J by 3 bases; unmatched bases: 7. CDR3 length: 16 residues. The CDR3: CASPGLAGALTDTQYF. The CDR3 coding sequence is TGTGCCAGCCCGGGACTAGCGGGAGCACTTACAGATACGCAGTATTTT.

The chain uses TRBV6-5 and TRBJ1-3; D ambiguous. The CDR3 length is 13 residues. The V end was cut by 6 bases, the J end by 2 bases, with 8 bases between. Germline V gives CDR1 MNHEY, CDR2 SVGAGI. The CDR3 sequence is CASSFSTGNTIYF. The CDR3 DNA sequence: TGTGCCAGCAGCTTCAGTACTGGAAACACCATATATTTT.

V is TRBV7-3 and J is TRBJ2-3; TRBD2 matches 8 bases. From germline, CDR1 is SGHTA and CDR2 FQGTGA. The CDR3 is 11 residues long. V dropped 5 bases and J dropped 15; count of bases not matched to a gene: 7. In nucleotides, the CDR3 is TGTGCCAGCAGCGAAGGGACTAGGCTTTATTTT. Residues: CASSEGTRLYF.

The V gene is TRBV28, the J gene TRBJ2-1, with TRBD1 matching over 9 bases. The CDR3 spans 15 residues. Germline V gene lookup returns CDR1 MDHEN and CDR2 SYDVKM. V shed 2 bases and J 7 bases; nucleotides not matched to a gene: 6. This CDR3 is CASSLGDREMNEQFF. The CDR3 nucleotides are TGTGCCAGCAGTTTAGGGGACAGGGAAATGAATGAGCAGTTCTTC. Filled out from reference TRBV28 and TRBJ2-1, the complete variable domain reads DVKVTQSSRYLVKRTGEKVFLECVQDMDHENMFWYRQDPGLGLRLIYFSYDVKMKEKGDIPEGYSVSREKKERFSLILESASTNQTSMYLCASSLGDREMNEQFFGPGTRLTVL.

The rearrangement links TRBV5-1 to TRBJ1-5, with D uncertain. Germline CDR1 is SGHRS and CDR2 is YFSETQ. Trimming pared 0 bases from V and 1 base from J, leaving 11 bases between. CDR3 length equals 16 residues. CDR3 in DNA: TGCGCCAGCAGCTTGGCCGCGGGGTGGAGCAATCAGCCCCAGCATTTT. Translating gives CASSLAAGWSNQPQHF.